The 18 T cell receptor beta chains below all came from one sample that was sequenced in a study of a mutant IDH1 vaccine in newly diagnosed glioma. Regarding time point: week 35, safety follow-up. Topical imiquimod accompanied each vaccine dose, which consisted of 300 ug of mutant IDH1 20-mer peptide. These TCRs are of unknown antigen specificity. Method: immunoSEQ multiplex PCR; TCRdb's copy keeps in-frame clones and lacks some. The repertoire holds approximately 60,000 clones, with roughly 68% as singletons. The sample consisted of PBMCs, taken from a glioma patient whose treatment included an IDH1 peptide vaccine. The receptors stem from a man aged 50 to 60 with glioma.

The chain combines TRBV9 with TRBJ2-2, with D uncertain. V lost 4 bases to trimming and J lost 1 base, with 14 bases between them. Per the germline V gene, CDR1 is SGDLS and CDR2 is YYNGEE. The CDR3 has 16 amino acids. For the CDR3, the DNA is TGTGCCAGCAGCTCTCAAGCCCGAGGGAACACCGGGGAGCTGTTTTTT. This sequence encodes CASSSQARGNTGELFF.

The V call is TRBV5-6, the J call TRBJ1-2; unclear D gene. The CDR3 is made up of 16 amino acids. V lost 4 bases to trimming and J lost 2 bases, with 18 bases between them. Germline V gene lookup returns CDR1 SGHDT and CDR2 YYEEEE. The CDR3 is CASSGSVWTGNYGYTF. CDR3 nucleotides: TGTGCCAGCAGCGGGTCTGTTTGGACGGGAAACTATGGCTACACCTTC.

Remarks on this clone: Without the conserved terminal phenylalanine or tryptophan, this CDR3 likely stems from a read error. The DNA is omitted, as the CDR3 cannot be located on it reliably, and the CDR3 follows TCRdb's listing. The chain is built from TRBV7-9 and TRBJ2-7. The CDR3 is 13 amino acids in total, end residues counted. The germline V gene has CDR1 SEHNR and CDR2 FQNEAQ (reference sequence). The CDR3 spells CASSEGPYRDLAL.

This clone has just one count. The gene calls are TRBV7-9 and TRBJ2-5; TRBD1 might be the D (5 bases). The V end was cut by 0 bases, the J end by 1 base, with 6 bases between. The CDR3 covers 14 residues. CDR1 and CDR2 (germline): SEHNR, FQNEAQ (reference sequence). The CDR3 sequence is CASSLAGVQETQYF. CDR3 DNA: TGTGCCAGCAGCTTAGCAGGGGTCCAAGAGACCCAGTACTTC.

The rearrangement joins TRBV6-5 to TRBJ2-7; D gene ambiguous. This CDR3 has 12 residues. Germline CDR1 is MNHEY and CDR2 is SVGAGI. The germline V and J ends were trimmed by 6 bases and 0 bases, with 6 bases remaining between them. The CDR3 loop is CASSLNSYEQYF. The DNA for the CDR3 is TGTGCCAGCAGCCTAAACTCCTACGAGCAGTACTTC.

This clone was recorded many times. This chain uses TRBV4-1 with TRBJ2-5, with D unresolved. CDR1 is MGHRA, CDR2 YSYEKL, per germline. CDR3 size: 14 residues. Trimming left V 6 bases short and J 2 bases short, with 13 bases between. CDR3 in DNA: TGCGCCAGCAGTAAAGGGCCAAGTCAAGAGACCCAGTACTTC. It is translated as CASSKGPSQETQYF.

This clone was counted only a few times. V gene TRBV10-3 combines with J gene TRBJ1-1; no clear D gene. The CDR3 length is 14 residues. The germline V and J ends were trimmed by 10 bases and 4 bases, with 19 bases remaining between them. Germline-derived CDR1 and CDR2 are ENHRY and SYGVKD. The CDR3 DNA reads TGTGCCACCTTATCACCGGGTCGTACCACTGAAGCTTTCTTT. As protein: CATLSPGRTTEAFF.

J is TRBJ1-1 and V is TRBV5-6; a possible D gene is TRBD1 (5 bases). CDR1 and CDR2 from the germline V gene are SGHDT and YYEEEE. This CDR3 comprises 11 residues. V lost 7 bases to trimming and J lost 5 bases, with 9 bases between them. The CDR3 sequence: CASYWGTEAFF. The CDR3 region has the DNA TGTGCCAGCTACTGGGGGACTGAAGCTTTCTTT.

This clone was found once. This chain connects TRBV9 to TRBJ1-5; TRBD1 is a possible D gene (6 bases). Germline V gene sequence: CDR1 SGDLS, CDR2 YYNGEE. V was clipped by 3 bases and J by 4 bases, with 11 bases between them. This CDR3 contains 14 residues. The CDR3 DNA sequence: TGTGCCAGCAGCGCGGGACATCGGAATCAGCCCCAGCATTTT. This encodes CASSAGHRNQPQHF. The variable domain in full, with the rest retrieved from reference TRBV9 and TRBJ1-5, is DSGVTQTPKHLITATGQRVTLRCSPRSGDLSVYWYQQSLDQGLQFLIQYYNGEERAKGNILERFSAQQFPDLHSELNLSSLELGDSALYFCASSAGHRNQPQHFGDGTRLSIL.

The sample holds a few counts of this clone. This chain connects TRBV20-1 to TRBJ2-3; D remains ambiguous. In germline, CDR1 is DFQATT, CDR2 SNEGSKA (reference sequence). The CDR3 is made up of 11 amino acids. Trimming took off 6 bases at V and 6 bases at J, with 10 bases between the two ends. The CDR3 DNA reads as TGCAGTGCACGCCCCAGGGATACGCAGTATTTT. Residues: CSARPRDTQYF.

This sequence joins TRBV6-6 and TRBJ2-7; D may be TRBD1 or TRBD2 (5 bases each). V gave up 7 bases and J gave up 4 bases, with 23 bases separating them. CDR1 is MNHNY, CDR2 SVGAGI, per germline (reference sequence). The CDR3 is 16 residues long. CDR3 DNA sequence: TGTGCCAGCACCCCACGGGCTGCAGGGCGGGTTTACGAGCAGTACTTC. It specifies CASTPRAAGRVYEQYF.

Written as DNA, the CDR3 is TGTGCCAGCAGCTCTACCCACAGGCAGGCGGACGAGCAGTACTTC. This gives the protein CASSSTHRQADEQYF. The chain combines TRBV7-9 with TRBJ2-7; D might be TRBD1 (5 bases). The germline V and J ends were trimmed by 4 bases and 5 bases, with 18 bases remaining between them. The CDR3 is made up of 15 amino acids. Germline V lookup: CDR1 SEHNR, CDR2 FQNEAQ (reference sequence).

This clone was detected only a few times. The chain employs TRBV9 and TRBJ2-7, with D maybe TRBD1 (6 bases). There are 14 residues in the CDR3. Trimming cost V 0 bases and J 2 bases, with 9 bases left between them. Germline lookup yields CDR1 SGDLS and CDR2 YYNGEE. DNA of the CDR3: TGTGCCAGCAGCGTAGATTGGGACACCTACGAGCAGTACTTC. Its translation: CASSVDWDTYEQYF.

J is TRBJ2-1 and V is TRBV5-1, with 11 bases lining up with TRBD2. Losses at the gene ends were 0 bases for V and 7 bases for J; bases not matched to a gene: 6. Germline V lookup: CDR1 SGHRS, CDR2 YFSETQ. CDR3 length: 16 amino acids. CDR3 nucleotides: TGCGCCAGCAGCTTGGAGCTAGCGGGGGGCGGGAATGAGCAGTTCTTC. As protein: CASSLELAGGGNEQFF.

This clone was seen once. The chain has TRBV6-5 and TRBJ2-4, with D tentatively TRBD2 (5 bases). Per the germline V gene, CDR1 is MNHEY and CDR2 is SVGAGI. The germline V and J ends were trimmed by 6 bases and 10 bases, with 16 bases remaining between them. CDR3 length equals 13 residues. CDR3 sequence reads: CASSQALPGIQYF. The CDR3 DNA sequence: TGTGCCAGCAGCCAGGCCCTACCGGGGATTCAGTACTTC.

This sequence joins TRBV28 and TRBJ1-2; D is possibly TRBD1 (6 bases). The V gene lost 9 bases and the J gene lost 6 bases, with 8 bases spanning the gap. CDR3 length equals 10 residues. CDR1 is MDHEN and CDR2 is SYDVKM in the germline V gene. The CDR3 is CASRGNGYTF. The DNA for the CDR3 is TGTGCCAGTAGGGGGAATGGCTACACCTTC.

This clone appeared a single time. This sequence joins TRBV6-5 and TRBJ2-3; 7 nucleotides line up with TRBD2. The CDR3 is made up of 15 amino acids. Germline values: CDR1 MNHEY, CDR2 SVGAGI. The trim removed 7 bases at V and 2 bases at J, leaving 9 bases unmatched. Written as DNA, the CDR3 is TGTGCCAGCAAGCCCCGGACTAGTAACACAGATACGCAGTATTTT. Translating it yields CASKPRTSNTDTQYF.

V usage is TRBV4-2 and J usage is TRBJ1-1; D remains ambiguous. Germline lookup yields CDR1 LGHNA and CDR2 YNFKEQ. This CDR3 contains 13 residues. The V end lost 0 bases, the J end lost 6 bases, and 8 bases lay between the germline ends. The CDR3 DNA is TGTGCCAGCAGCCAAGAAAGTAGGTCTGAAGCTTTCTTT. Protein: CASSQESRSEAFF.